This T cell receptor (beta chain) was retrieved from a study of CDR3 diversity in severe acne. TCRdb independently ran MiXCR on the PCR reads; one entry per CDR3 protein. The table shows roughly 93,000 distinct CDR3 sequences, with less than 65% occurring only once. This clonotype was found many times. Sequenced input: blood. The receptor was isolated from a male donor with severe acne vulgaris.

The CDR3 sequence is CASSQTDTQYF. DNA for the CDR3: TGTGCCAGCAGCCAAACAGATACGCAGTATTTT. This chain joins TRBV4-2 and TRBJ2-3; no reliable D call. Germline lookup yields CDR1 LGHNA and CDR2 YNFKEQ. Trimming left V 2 bases short and J 3 bases short, with 0 bases between. CDR3 size: 11 residues.